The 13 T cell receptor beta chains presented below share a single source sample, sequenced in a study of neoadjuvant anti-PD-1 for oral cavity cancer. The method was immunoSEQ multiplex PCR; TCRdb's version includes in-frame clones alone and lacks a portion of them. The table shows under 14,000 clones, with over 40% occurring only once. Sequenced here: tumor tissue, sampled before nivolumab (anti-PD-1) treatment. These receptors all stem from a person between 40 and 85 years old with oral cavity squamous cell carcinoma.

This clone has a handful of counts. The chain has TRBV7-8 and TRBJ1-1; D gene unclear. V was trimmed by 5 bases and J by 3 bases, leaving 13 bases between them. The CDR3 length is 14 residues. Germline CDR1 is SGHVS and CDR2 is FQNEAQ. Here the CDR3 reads CASSTLRGDTEAFF. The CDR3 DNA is TGTGCCAGCAGCACCTTGCGGGGAGACACTGAAGCTTTCTTT.

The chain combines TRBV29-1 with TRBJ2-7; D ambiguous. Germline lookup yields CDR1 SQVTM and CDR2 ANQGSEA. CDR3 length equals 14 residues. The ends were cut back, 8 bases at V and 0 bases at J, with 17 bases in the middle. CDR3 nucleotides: TGCAGCATTTTAGATCTAGGCTCCTCCTACGAGCAGTACTTC. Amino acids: CSILDLGSSYEQYF.

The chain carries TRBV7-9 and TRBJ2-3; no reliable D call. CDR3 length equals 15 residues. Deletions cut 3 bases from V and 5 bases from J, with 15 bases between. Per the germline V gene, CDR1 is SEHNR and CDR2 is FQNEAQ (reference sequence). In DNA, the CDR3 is TGTGCCAGCAGCTTGATTGACGGAAACAGAGATACGCAGTATTTT. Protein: CASSLIDGNRDTQYF.

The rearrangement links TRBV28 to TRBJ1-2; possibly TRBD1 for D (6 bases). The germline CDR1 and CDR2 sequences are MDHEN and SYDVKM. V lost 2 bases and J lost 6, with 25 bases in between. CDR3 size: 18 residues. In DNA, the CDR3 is TGTGCCAGCAGTTTAACGGCCCGTTCGGGCAGGGGTCGTAATGGCTACACCTTC. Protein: CASSLTARSGRGRNGYTF.

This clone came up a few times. The CDR3 sequence: CAISELDSLGFGTDTQYF. As DNA, the CDR3 is TGTGCCATCAGTGAGTTGGACAGTTTAGGGTTTGGGACAGATACGCAGTATTTT. The rearrangement links TRBV10-3 to TRBJ2-3; TRBD1 is a possible D gene (6 bases). The CDR3 extends over 18 amino acids. The V end was cut by 1 base, the J end by 3 bases, with 20 bases between. From germline, CDR1 is ENHRY and CDR2 SYGVKD.

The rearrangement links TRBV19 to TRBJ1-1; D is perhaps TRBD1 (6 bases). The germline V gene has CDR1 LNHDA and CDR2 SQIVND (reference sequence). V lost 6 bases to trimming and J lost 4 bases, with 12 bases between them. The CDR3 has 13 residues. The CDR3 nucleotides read TGTGCCAGTAGCTCGGGACACTCCACTGAAGCTTTCTTT. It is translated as CASSSGHSTEAFF.

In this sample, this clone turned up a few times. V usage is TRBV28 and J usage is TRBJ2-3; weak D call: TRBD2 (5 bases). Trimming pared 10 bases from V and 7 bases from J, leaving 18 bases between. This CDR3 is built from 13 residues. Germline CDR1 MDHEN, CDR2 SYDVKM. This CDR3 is CATPGGPGNTQYF. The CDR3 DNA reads TGTGCCACCCCAGGTGGCCCCGGGAATACGCAGTATTTT.

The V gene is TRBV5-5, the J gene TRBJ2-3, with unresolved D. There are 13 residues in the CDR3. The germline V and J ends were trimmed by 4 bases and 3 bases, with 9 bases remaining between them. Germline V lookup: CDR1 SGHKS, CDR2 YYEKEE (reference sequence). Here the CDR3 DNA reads TGTGCCAGCAGCCCCCCGATTACAGATACGCAGTATTTT. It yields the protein CASSPPITDTQYF. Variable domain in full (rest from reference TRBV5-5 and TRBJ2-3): DAGVTQSPTHLIKTRGQQVTLRCSPISGHKSVSWYQQVLGQGPQFIFQYYEKEERGRGNFPDRFSARQFPNYSSELNVNALLLGDSALYLCASSPPITDTQYFGPGTRLTVL.

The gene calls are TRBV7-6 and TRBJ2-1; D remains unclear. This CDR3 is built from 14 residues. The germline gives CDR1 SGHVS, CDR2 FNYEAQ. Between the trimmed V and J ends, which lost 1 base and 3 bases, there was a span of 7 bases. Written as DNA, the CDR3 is TGTGCCAGCAGCTTAGAAGCTGGCTACAATGAGCAGTTCTTC. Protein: CASSLEAGYNEQFF.

CDR3 DNA: TGTGCCAGCAGCATTGTCCCGGGACAGGGGGAGCAGTACTTC. Translated, it gives CASSIVPGQGEQYF. V usage is TRBV7-2 and J usage is TRBJ2-7, with 10 bases identical to TRBD1. V gave up 5 bases and J gave up 7 bases; unmatched junction bases: 8. The CDR3 sequence is 14 residues long. Germline V lookup: CDR1 SGHTA, CDR2 FQGNSA.

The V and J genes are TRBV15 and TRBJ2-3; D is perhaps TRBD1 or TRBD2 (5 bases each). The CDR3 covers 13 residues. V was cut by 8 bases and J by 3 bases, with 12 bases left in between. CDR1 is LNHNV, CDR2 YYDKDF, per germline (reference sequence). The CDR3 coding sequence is TGTGCCACCTCTGGGGGTGGTACAGATACGCAGTATTTT. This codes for CATSGGGTDTQYF.

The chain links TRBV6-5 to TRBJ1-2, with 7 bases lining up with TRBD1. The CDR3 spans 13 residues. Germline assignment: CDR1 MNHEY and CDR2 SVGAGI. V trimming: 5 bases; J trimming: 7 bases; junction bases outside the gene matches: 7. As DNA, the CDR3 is TGTGCCAGCAGTCGACAGGGTAGGATTGGCTACACCTTC. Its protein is CASSRQGRIGYTF.

CDR3 amino acids: CASSHRNTEAFF. CDR3 DNA sequence: TGTGCCAGCAGCCACAGGAACACTGAAGCTTTCTTT. The chain joins TRBV7-9 to TRBJ1-1; no definite D call. Germline CDR1 and CDR2: SEHNR and FQNEAQ (reference sequence). The V and J ends lost 5 bases and 1 base respectively, with 5 bases between them. This CDR3 spans 12 amino acids.